Below are 8 T cell receptor beta chains sequenced from a single sample in a study of blood T cell repertoires in COVID-19. Data came from immunoSEQ multiplex PCR; TCRdb stores just in-frame clones and leaves some out. The data show some 150,000 clones, approximately 83% seen once. Sequencing used PBMCs or T cells enriched from blood (not recorded which). These receptors all come from a man aged 50-60 years who had recovered from COVID-19.

This clone was seen more than once but under ten times. The V call is TRBV3-1 (or the pseudogene TRBV3-2), the J call TRBJ2-1, with D maybe TRBD2 (5 bases). This CDR3 contains 16 residues. V shed 3 bases and J shed 7 bases, with 19 bases lying between them. Germline lookup yields CDR1 LGHDT and CDR2 YNNKEL (reference sequence). CDR3 in amino acids: CASSHGGLQLKNEQFF. CDR3 in DNA: TGTGCCAGCAGCCATGGCGGGCTGCAACTAAAGAATGAGCAGTTCTTC.

The gene calls are TRBV18 and TRBJ1-6, with TRBD1 identical over 7 bases. In germline, CDR1 is KGHSH, CDR2 LQKENI. V lost 3 bases to trimming and J lost 4 bases; unmatched junction nucleotides: 6. The CDR3 length is 16 residues. For the CDR3, the DNA is TGTGCCAGCTCACCGCCCCAGGGGGTGTATAATTCACCCCTCCACTTT. Amino acid sequence: CASSPPQGVYNSPLHF.

The rearrangement joins TRBV5-4 to TRBJ2-5, with TRBD2 matching 12 bases. This CDR3 contains 16 residues. Germline trimming cut 4 bases from V and 5 bases from J; bases unmatched to any gene: 9. Germline V gene lookup returns CDR1 SGHNT and CDR2 YYREEE (reference sequence). The CDR3 loop reads CASSPPLAGGLETQYF. The CDR3, as DNA: TGTGCCAGCAGCCCACCGCTAGCGGGGGGGCTGGAGACCCAGTACTTC.

V usage is TRBV28 and J usage is TRBJ1-5; D remains unclear. The CDR3 contains 14 residues. Per germline, CDR1 MDHEN and CDR2 SYDVKM. Trimming left V 6 bases short and J 6 bases short, with 15 bases between. CDR3 sequence: CASSRGTVGQPQHF. The DNA for the CDR3 is TGTGCCAGCAGCCGGGGTACGGTGGGTCAGCCCCAGCATTTT.

The V gene is TRBV7-2, the J gene TRBJ1-2, with D possibly TRBD1 on 6 matching bases. The CDR3 loop spans 14 amino acids. Germline V gene lookup returns CDR1 SGHTA and CDR2 FQGNSA. The ends were cut back, 5 bases at V and 2 bases at J, with 12 bases in the middle. This CDR3 is CASSQSQGNYGYTF. The CDR3 DNA sequence: TGTGCCAGCAGCCAAAGCCAGGGGAACTATGGCTACACCTTC.

The chain combines TRBV5-6 with TRBJ1-4; weak D call: TRBD1 (5 bases). Germline CDR1 is SGHDT and CDR2 is YYEEEE. The CDR3 is made up of 18 amino acids. V lost 1 base and J 0 bases, leaving 16 bases between the germline ends. The CDR3 region has the DNA TGTGCCAGCAGCTTGACTCTACGGGACTCCGCAACTAATGAAAAACTGTTTTTT. This translates into CASSLTLRDSATNEKLFF. Together with reference TRBV5-6 and TRBJ1-4, the CDR3 gives the full variable domain: DAGVTQSPTHLIKTRGQQVTLRCSPKSGHDTVSWYQQALGQGPQFIFQYYEEEERQRGNFPDRFSGHQFPNYSSELNVNALLLGDSALYLCASSLTLRDSATNEKLFFGSGTQLSVL.

The chain has TRBV3-1 (or the pseudogene TRBV3-2) and TRBJ1-1; 7 bases match TRBD1. The CDR3 is 12 amino acids. Germline assignment: CDR1 LGHDT and CDR2 YNNKEL (reference sequence). With 0 bases clipped from V and 10 bases from J, the junction kept 2 bases outside the gene matches. The CDR3 loop is CASSQDQGGAFF. CDR3 nucleotides: TGTGCCAGCAGCCAAGATCAGGGGGGAGCTTTCTTT.

The chain recombines TRBV2 with TRBJ2-7; TRBD1 aligns across 7 bases. The germline V gene has CDR1 SNHLY and CDR2 FYNNEI. The CDR3 is made up of 16 amino acids. Trimming cost V 6 bases and J 4 bases; bases outside gene matches: 15. DNA of the CDR3: TGTGCCAGCAGATTGCTCGGGCAGGGGGTAGCGTACGAGCAGTACTTC. This translates into CASRLLGQGVAYEQYF.